One sample yielded the 15 T cell receptor beta chains listed below, sequenced in a study of blood T cells in healthy people across ages. Together with a sample-barcoded 5' primer, a J-beta primer mix was included in a second PCR lasting about 7 to 12 cycles. In TCRdb, the 5' RACE reads were re-called with MiXCR into one record per CDR3 protein. Of about 1.4 million distinct CDR3 sequences in the sample, approximately 59% were seen once. The source material was blood. These TCRs come from a man between 18 and 35 years old in good health.

The genes are TRBV29-1 and TRBJ2-1; 8 nucleotides match TRBD2. This CDR3 has 12 amino acids. With V trimmed by 3 bases and J by 9 bases, 4 bases remained unmatched. Germline V lookup: CDR1 SQVTM, CDR2 ANQGSEA. This chain's CDR3 is CSVDPGGSEQFF. Here the CDR3 DNA reads TGCAGCGTTGACCCGGGAGGGTCTGAGCAGTTCTTC.

The chain uses TRBV7-2 and TRBJ1-2, with D unclear. Germline CDR1 SGHTA, CDR2 FQGNSA. The CDR3 is made up of 13 amino acids. With 5 bases removed from V and 4 bases from J, the gap between germline ends came to 11 bases. CDR3 protein: CASSVGALYGYTF. The CDR3 DNA reads as TGTGCCAGCAGCGTAGGAGCCCTCTATGGCTACACCTTC.

The chain joins TRBV5-5 to TRBJ1-1; TRBD1 is a possible D gene (5 bases). Germline CDR1 SGHKS, CDR2 YYEKEE (reference sequence). V was cut by 2 bases and J by 4 bases, with 18 bases left in between. The CDR3 totals 16 residues. The CDR3 spells CASSFYLGVTSTEAFF. In DNA, the CDR3 is TGTGCCAGCAGCTTCTATTTAGGGGTGACGAGCACTGAAGCTTTCTTT.

The chain combines TRBV6-1 with TRBJ1-4; D call uncertain. V was clipped by 8 bases and J by 1 base, with 5 bases between them. CDR1 MNHNS and CDR2 SASEGT come from the germline V gene. CDR3 size: 12 residues. The CDR3 nucleotides are TGTGCCAGCGGCCAAACTAATGAAAAACTGTTTTTT. Protein sequence: CASGQTNEKLFF.

The chain carries TRBV4-2 and TRBJ1-1; D is possibly TRBD1 (5 bases). The germline V gene encodes CDR1 LGHNA and CDR2 YNFKEQ. The germline V and J ends were trimmed by 4 bases and 4 bases, with 13 bases remaining between them. This CDR3 region has 14 residues. CDR3 nucleotide sequence: TGTGCCAGCAGCCCGGTAGGGGAGGGCACTGAAGCTTTCTTT. As protein: CASSPVGEGTEAFF.

This clonotype showed up just a few times. The genes are TRBV29-1 and TRBJ1-1, with TRBD1 identical over 8 bases. With 7 bases clipped from V and 11 bases from J, the junction kept 12 bases outside the gene matches. The germline V gene has CDR1 SQVTM and CDR2 ANQGSEA. The CDR3 is made up of 12 amino acids. This CDR3 is CSASRGREEAFF. The CDR3 nucleotides are TGCAGCGCAAGCAGGGGGCGCGAGGAGGCTTTCTTT.

V and J are TRBV2 and TRBJ2-3; a weak D match, TRBD1 (6 bases). The CDR3 is 16 amino acids. V lost 3 bases to trimming and J lost 5 bases, with 18 bases between them. Germline values: CDR1 SNHLY, CDR2 FYNNEI. The CDR3 sequence: CASSDRRDTGKDTQYF. The DNA of the CDR3 is TGTGCCAGCAGTGACCGCCGGGACACCGGTAAAGATACGCAGTATTTT.

In its sample, this clonotype was seen a few times. The V and J genes are TRBV4-1 and TRBJ1-1; D is possibly TRBD1 (5 bases). Germline V gives CDR1 MGHRA, CDR2 YSYEKL. Trimming took 4 bases from V and 1 from J, leaving 13 bases between them. This CDR3 has 15 amino acids. This CDR3 is CASSPRDPQNTEAFF. The CDR3 DNA follows: TGCGCCAGCAGCCCCCGGGACCCACAGAACACTGAAGCTTTCTTT.

This clonotype has more than one count but fewer than ten. The chain employs TRBV29-1 and TRBJ2-1; TRBD2 agrees at 9 bases. Germline loops: CDR1 SQVTM, CDR2 ANQGSEA. The ends lost 0 bases at V and 7 bases at J; junction bases unmatched: 4. The CDR3 contains 14 residues. The CDR3, as DNA: TGCAGCGTTGAAGACTCGCGGGAGGGGAATGAGCAGTTCTTC. Amino acid sequence: CSVEDSREGNEQFF.

This chain links TRBV28 with TRBJ2-3, with TRBD2 matching over 12 bases. The CDR3 is 18 amino acids. V was clipped by 4 bases and J by 9 bases; unmatched bases: 17. Looked up from germline, CDR1 is MDHEN and CDR2 is SYDVKM. CDR3 protein: CASSSPNGLAGYLWTQYF. CDR3 nucleotides: TGTGCCAGCAGTTCGCCGAACGGACTAGCGGGGTACCTGTGGACGCAGTATTTT.

In its sample, this clonotype was seen once. The V gene is TRBV28, the J gene TRBJ2-1, with 8 bases fitting TRBD2. Germline CDR1 MDHEN, CDR2 SYDVKM. The CDR3 runs to 15 residues. CDR3 protein: CASGAANALWDEQFF. Written as DNA, the CDR3 is TGTGCTAGCGGGGCTGCCAACGCGTTATGGGATGAGCAGTTCTTC.

The genes are TRBV15 and TRBJ2-1; D is possibly TRBD2 (5 bases). This CDR3 is 14 amino acids long. Deletions cut 0 bases from V and 6 bases from J, with 9 bases between. The V gene's germline CDR1 is LNHNV and CDR2 YYDKDF (reference sequence). The CDR3 protein is CATSREVRANEQFF. As DNA, the CDR3 is TGTGCCACCAGCAGAGAAGTGAGGGCCAATGAGCAGTTCTTC.

This clonotype has only one observation. The genes are TRBV16 and TRBJ2-1; no definite D call. The germline gives CDR1 KGHSY, CDR2 FQNENV. The CDR3 is made up of 15 amino acids. Deletions cut 4 bases from V and 6 bases from J, with 16 bases between. The chain's CDR3 is CASSLTDWSGNEQFF. For the CDR3, the DNA is TGTGCCAGCAGCCTAACAGATTGGAGTGGCAATGAGCAGTTCTTC.

V usage is TRBV4-3 and J usage is TRBJ2-1; no definite D call. The CDR3 consists of 17 residues. The germline CDR1 and CDR2 sequences are LGHNA and YSLEER. V shed 0 bases and J shed 1 base, with 13 bases lying between them. CDR3: CASSQDKAAVSYNEQFF. Written as DNA, the CDR3 is TGCGCCAGCAGCCAAGATAAGGCGGCAGTATCCTACAATGAGCAGTTCTTC.

The V call is TRBV4-2, the J call TRBJ2-4; 7 bases agree with TRBD2. TRBJ2-7 explains the end of the DNA better; the J call may be wrong. Germline V gives CDR1 LGHNA, CDR2 YNFKEQ. CDR3 length equals 13 residues. The CDR3 sequence is CASTGASGYEQYF. DNA of the CDR3: TGTGCCAGCACGGGAGCTAGCGGCTACGAGCAGTACTTC.